This TCR beta chain was observed in a study of regulatory T cells in long-lasting Graves disease. The TCR beta library used iRepertoire HTBI primers with Arm-PCR amplification of CDR3. A single record per CDR3 protein comes from TCRdb applying MiXCR to the multiplex PCR reads. Among 400,000 to 500,000 distinct CDR3 sequences listed, less than 15% were seen once. Time point specified: newly diagnosed GD, antithyroid drugs for less than 3 months. PBMC RNA served as the TCR library source. This clonotype was picked up a small number of times. In addition, the sample was reused for a study of T cells in Graves' hyperthyroidism and ophthalmopathy.

Material: peripheral blood mononuclear cells (PBMCs), obtained at new diagnosis, from a patient treated with antithyroid drugs. This receptor was obtained from a woman between 50 and 59 years old with Graves disease.

Written as DNA, the CDR3 is TGTGCCAGCACCGAAGCTGGTTCCACCGGGGAGCTGTTTTTT. It translates to CASTEAGSTGELFF. This chain links TRBV2 with TRBJ2-2, with no clear D. The length of the CDR3 is 14 residues. V lost 7 bases, J lost 4 bases, and 13 bases lay in between. Per germline, CDR1 SNHLY and CDR2 FYNNEI.